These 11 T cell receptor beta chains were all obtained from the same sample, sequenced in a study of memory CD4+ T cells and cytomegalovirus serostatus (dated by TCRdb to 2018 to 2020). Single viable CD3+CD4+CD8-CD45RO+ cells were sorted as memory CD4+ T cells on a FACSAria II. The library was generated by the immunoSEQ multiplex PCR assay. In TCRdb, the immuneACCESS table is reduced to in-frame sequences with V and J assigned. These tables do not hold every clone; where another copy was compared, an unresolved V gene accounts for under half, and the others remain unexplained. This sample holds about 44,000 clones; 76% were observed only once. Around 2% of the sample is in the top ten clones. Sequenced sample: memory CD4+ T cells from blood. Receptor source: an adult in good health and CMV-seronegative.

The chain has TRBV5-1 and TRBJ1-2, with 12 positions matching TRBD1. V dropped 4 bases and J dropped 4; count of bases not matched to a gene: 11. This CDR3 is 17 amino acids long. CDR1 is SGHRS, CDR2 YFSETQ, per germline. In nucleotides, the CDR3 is TGCGCCAGCAGCCTCCGGGACAGGGGGCGGGAAGTCTATGGCTACACCTTC. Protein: CASSLRDRGREVYGYTF.

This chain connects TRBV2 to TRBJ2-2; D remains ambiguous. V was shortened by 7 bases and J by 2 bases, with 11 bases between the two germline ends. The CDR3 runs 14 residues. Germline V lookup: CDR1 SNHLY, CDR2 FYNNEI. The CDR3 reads CASNQLYNTGELFF. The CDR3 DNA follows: TGTGCCAGCAACCAGTTGTATAACACCGGGGAGCTGTTTTTT.

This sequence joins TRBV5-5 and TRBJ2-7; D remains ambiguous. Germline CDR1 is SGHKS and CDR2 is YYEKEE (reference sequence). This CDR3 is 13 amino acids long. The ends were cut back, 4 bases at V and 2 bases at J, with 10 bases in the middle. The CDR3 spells CASSMRPTYEQYF. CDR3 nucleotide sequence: TGTGCCAGCAGCATGAGACCCACCTACGAGCAGTACTTC.

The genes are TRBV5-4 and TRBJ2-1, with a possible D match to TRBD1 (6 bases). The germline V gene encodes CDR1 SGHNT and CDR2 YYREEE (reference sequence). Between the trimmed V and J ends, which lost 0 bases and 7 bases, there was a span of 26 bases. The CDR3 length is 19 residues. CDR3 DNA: TGTGCCAGCAGCTTGGCTTTCCGGACCGGGACACCCGGCGCTAATGAGCAGTTCTTC. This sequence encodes CASSLAFRTGTPGANEQFF. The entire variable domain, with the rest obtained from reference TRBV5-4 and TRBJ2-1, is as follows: ETGVTQSPTHLIKTRGQQVTLRCSSQSGHNTVSWYQQALGQGPQFIFQYYREEENGRGNFPPRFSGLQFPNYSSELNVNALELDDSALYLCASSLAFRTGTPGANEQFFGPGTRLTVL.

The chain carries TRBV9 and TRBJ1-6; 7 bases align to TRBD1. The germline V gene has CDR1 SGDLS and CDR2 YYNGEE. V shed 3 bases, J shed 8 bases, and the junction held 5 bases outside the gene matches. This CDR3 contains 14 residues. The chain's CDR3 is CASSGQGNDSPLHF. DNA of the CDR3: TGTGCCAGCAGCGGACAGGGTAATGATTCACCCCTCCACTTT.

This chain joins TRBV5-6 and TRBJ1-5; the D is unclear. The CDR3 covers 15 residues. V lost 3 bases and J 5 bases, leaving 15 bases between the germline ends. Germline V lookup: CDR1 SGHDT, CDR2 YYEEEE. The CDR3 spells CASSSKMDGHQPQHF. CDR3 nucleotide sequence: TGTGCCAGCAGCTCAAAGATGGATGGACATCAGCCCCAGCATTTT.

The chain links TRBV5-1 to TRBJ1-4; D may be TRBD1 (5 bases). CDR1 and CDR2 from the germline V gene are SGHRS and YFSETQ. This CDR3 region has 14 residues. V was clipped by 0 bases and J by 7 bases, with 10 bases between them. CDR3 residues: CASSLGQRGEKLFF. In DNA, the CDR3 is TGCGCCAGCAGCTTGGGACAGCGAGGTGAAAAACTGTTTTTT.

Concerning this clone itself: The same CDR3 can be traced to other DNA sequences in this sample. The CDR3 region is CSARGYNEQFF. Written as DNA, the CDR3 is TGCAGTGCTAGGGGTTACAATGAGCAGTTCTTC. This sequence joins TRBV20-1 and TRBJ2-1; D call uncertain. There are 11 residues in the CDR3. Per the germline V gene, CDR1 is DFQATT and CDR2 is SNEGSKA (reference sequence). The V gene lost 3 bases and the J gene lost 4 bases, with 4 bases spanning the gap.

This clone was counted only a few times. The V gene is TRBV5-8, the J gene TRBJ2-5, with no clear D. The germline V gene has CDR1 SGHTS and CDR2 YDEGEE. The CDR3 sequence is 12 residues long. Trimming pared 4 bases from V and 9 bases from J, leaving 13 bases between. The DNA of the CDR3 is TGTGCCAGCAGCCCCGGTCTTCCGCCCCAGTACTTC. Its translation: CASSPGLPPQYF.

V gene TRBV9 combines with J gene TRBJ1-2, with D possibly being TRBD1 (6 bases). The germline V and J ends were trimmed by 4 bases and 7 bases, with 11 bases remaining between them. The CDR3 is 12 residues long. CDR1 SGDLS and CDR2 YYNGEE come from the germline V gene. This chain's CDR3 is CASSKQGRGYTF. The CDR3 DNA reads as TGTGCCAGCAGCAAACAGGGTCGTGGCTACACCTTC.

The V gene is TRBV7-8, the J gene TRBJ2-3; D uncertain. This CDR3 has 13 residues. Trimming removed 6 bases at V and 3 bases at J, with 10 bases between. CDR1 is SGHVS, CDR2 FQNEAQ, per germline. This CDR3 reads CASSVGPTDTQYF. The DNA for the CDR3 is TGTGCCAGCAGTGTGGGCCCGACAGATACGCAGTATTTT.